This entry is about one T cell receptor (beta chain). Germline trimming cut 3 bases from V and 1 base from J; bases unmatched to any gene: 8. The length of the CDR3 is 17 residues. The sample comes from a study of T-cell reconstitution after alpha-beta-depleted transplantation in children. Unique molecular identifiers were used in preparing the TCRbeta library. TCRdb independently ran MiXCR on the PCR reads; one entry per CDR3 protein. The sample consists of 490,000 or so distinct CDR3 sequences, approximately 13% of them appearing once. Specimen: PBMCs from the stem cell graft donor, collected from the stem cell graft. This receptor was obtained from a human donor who donated a stem cell graft to a child with combined immunodeficiency. The chain couples TRBV12-3 or TRBV12-4 to TRBJ2-2, with 7 bases matching TRBD2. This CDR3 is CASSLPGRERNTGELFF. The CDR3 region has the DNA TGTGCCAGCAGTTTGCCGGGGCGGGAGAGGAACACCGGGGAGCTGTTTTTT.